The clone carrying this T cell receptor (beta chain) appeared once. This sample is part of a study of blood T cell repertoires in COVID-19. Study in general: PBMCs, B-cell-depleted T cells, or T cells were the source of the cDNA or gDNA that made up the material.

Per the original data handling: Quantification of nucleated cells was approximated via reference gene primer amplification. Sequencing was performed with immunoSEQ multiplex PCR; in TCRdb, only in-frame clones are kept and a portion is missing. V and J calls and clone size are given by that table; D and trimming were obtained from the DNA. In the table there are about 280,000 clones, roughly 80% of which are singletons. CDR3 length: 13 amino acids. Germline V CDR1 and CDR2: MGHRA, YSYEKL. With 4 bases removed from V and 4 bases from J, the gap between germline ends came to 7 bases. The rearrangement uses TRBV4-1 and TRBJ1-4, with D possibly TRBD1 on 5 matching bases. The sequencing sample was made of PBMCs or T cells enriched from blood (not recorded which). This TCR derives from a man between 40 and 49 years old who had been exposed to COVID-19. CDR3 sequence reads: CASSPTGNEKLFF. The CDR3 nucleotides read TGCGCCAGCAGCCCTACAGGTAATGAAAAACTGTTTTTT.